This T cell receptor beta chain is drawn from a study of vaccination and CD4 T cells after COVID-19. In the study overall: Either the Pfizer-BioNTech BNT162b2 or Moderna mRNA-1273 vaccine was given as two doses.

With respect to this clonotype: Its specificity is not known.

Noted treatment: approximately nine-day PBMC culture with coronavirus spike peptide pools or control peptides (ViraFEST assay). Each well received two million PBMCs, cultured with roughly 9.5 IU/ml IL-2 and 9 to 10 ug/ml peptide pools. Sequencing of cultured CD4+ T cell DNA used the Oncomine TCR Beta short-read assay. TCRdb called the PCR reads again in MiXCR, with one record for every CDR3 protein. Among about 8,300 distinct CDR3 sequences, less than 70% were seen once, and the ten largest hold around a third. This TCR came from a human donor who had recovered from COVID-19. The specimen was CD4+ T cells from blood, cultured in vitro.

The CDR3 DNA is TGTGCCAGCAGCCCGGGGAGCAAGGGCGGCTACACCTTC. This encodes CASSPGSKGGYTF. The chain has TRBV3-1 and TRBJ1-2; no firm D call. The ends were cut back, 4 bases at V and 8 bases at J, with 14 bases in the middle. Germline assignment: CDR1 LGHDT and CDR2 YNNKEL (reference sequence). The CDR3 runs to 13 residues.